A selection of T cell receptor beta chains follows, all from one sample in a study of T cells after yellow fever vaccination. TCRdb passed the 5' RACE reads through MiXCR, listing each CDR3 protein once. The sample has 150,000 or so distinct CDR3 sequences, 9.3% seen once. The material was CD8+ T cells sorted from PBMCs, obtained 45 days after the yellow fever booster vaccination. The origin of the receptors is a man aged 18 to 30 who received the YFV17D yellow fever vaccine. CDR3s include the opening cysteine and the closing phenylalanine or tryptophan. A D gene is named only where the DNA matches it firmly. Clone size appears in some rows only: once, few, many, or a class for an expanded clone.

clone size	D gene	J gene	V gene	CDR3 length	CDR3 protein	CDR3 DNA
many	TRBD1	TRBJ1-1	TRBV29-1	13	CSVDTGEDTEAFF	TGCAGCGTTGATACAGGGGAGGACACTGAAGCTTTCTTT
many	.	TRBJ2-4	TRBV12-3/TRBV12-4	15	CASSVLGLGKNIQYF	TGTGCCAGCAGTGTCCTCGGGCTAGGTAAAAACATTCAGTACTTC
.	.	TRBJ1-2	TRBV10-3	15	CAITSGTPGETGYTF	TGTGCCATCACCTCCGGGACGCCCGGGGAGACGGGCTACACCTTC
.	.	TRBJ1-1	TRBV6-5	14	CASSYYGGPTEAFF	TGTGCCAGCAGTTACTACGGGGGGCCCACTGAAGCTTTCTTT
.	TRBD1	TRBJ2-6	TRBV5-5	19	CASSPWGRGPHSGANVLTF	TGTGCCAGCAGCCCCTGGGGCAGGGGGCCGCACTCTGGGGCCAACGTCCTGACTTTC
few	.	TRBJ2-7	TRBV10-2	13	CASSETESYEQYF	TGCGCCAGCAGTGAGACGGAGTCCTACGAGCAGTACTTC
many	.	TRBJ2-1	TRBV23-1	15	CASSQSVAVYNEQFF	TGCGCCAGCAGTCAATCGGTGGCGGTTTACAATGAGCAGTTCTTC
many	.	TRBJ1-2	TRBV7-2	16	CASSFIGGTPGGGYTF	TGTGCCAGCAGCTTCATAGGGGGAACTCCCGGTGGTGGCTACACCTTC
few	.	TRBJ2-2	TRBV20-1	13	CSARSVPTGELFF	TGCAGTGCTAGATCCGTTCCAACCGGGGAGCTGTTTTTT
few	.	TRBJ2-2	TRBV19	13	CASSWDGTGELFF	TGTGCCAGTAGTTGGGATGGCACCGGGGAGCTGTTTTTT
.	TRBD2	TRBJ2-7	TRBV12-3/TRBV12-4	14	CASSGGITGNEQYF	TGTGCCAGCAGCGGGGGGATTACGGGAAATGAGCAGTACTTC
.	TRBD2	TRBJ2-3	TRBV20-1	16	CSATTPTSGVTDTQYF	TGCAGTGCCACCACCCCCACTAGCGGGGTAACAGATACGCAGTATTTT
few	.	TRBJ2-1	TRBV29-1	11	CSVPEGKEQFF	TGCAGCGTCCCGGAGGGGAAGGAGCAGTTCTTC
.	.	TRBJ1-2	TRBV27	14	CASSFLRGGYGYTF	TGTGCCAGCAGTTTCCTTCGGGGTGGCTATGGCTACACCTTC
.	TRBD2	TRBJ2-2	TRBV29-1	11	CSVPREGGLFF	TGCAGCGTTCCTCGGGAGGGGGGGCTGTTTTTT
.	.	TRBJ1-5	TRBV12-3/TRBV12-4	14	CASSLQGKGQPQHF	TGTGCCAGCAGTTTACAGGGGAAAGGACAGCCCCAGCATTTT
few	TRBD1	TRBJ1-2	TRBV7-9	15	CASSFSDRGDYGYTF	TGTGCCAGCAGTTTCAGTGACAGGGGAGACTATGGCTACACCTTC
few	.	TRBJ2-1	TRBV15	13	CATSRGGGNEQFF	TGTGCCACCAGCAGAGGCGGCGGGAATGAGCAGTTCTTC
.	.	TRBJ2-7	TRBV4-1	13	CASSPSFGYEQYF	TGCGCCAGCAGCCCCTCTTTCGGGTACGAGCAGTACTTC
.	TRBD2	TRBJ2-7	TRBV4-1	14	CASSPTGGNDEQYF	TGCGCCAGCAGCCCCACCGGGGGGAATGACGAGCAGTACTTC
.	.	TRBJ2-1	TRBV6-2/TRBV6-3	15	CASSSPREFYNEQFF	TGTGCCAGCAGTTCCCCACGGGAGTTCTACAATGAGCAGTTCTTC
once	.	TRBJ2-5	TRBV25-1	13	CASSEMGEETQYF	TGTGCCAGCAGTGAAATGGGGGAAGAGACCCAGTACTTC
few	.	TRBJ1-6	TRBV6-5	15	CASLPSPGSGSPLHF	TGTGCCAGCCTACCGAGCCCAGGGTCGGGCTCACCCCTCCACTTT
few	.	TRBJ2-5	TRBV7-9	13	CASSFPHEETQYF	TGTGCCAGCAGCTTTCCACATGAGGAGACCCAGTACTTC
few	.	TRBJ2-7	TRBV6-5	16	CASSYSSQGRAGEQYF	TGTGCCAGCAGTTACTCGAGCCAAGGTCGGGCGGGCGAGCAGTACTTC
.	.	TRBJ2-3	TRBV11-2	16	CASSLDLWTGTDTQYF	TGTGCCAGCAGCTTAGATCTTTGGACAGGCACAGATACGCAGTATTTT
.	.	TRBJ1-1	TRBV3-1	14	CASSPDGMNTEAFF	TGTGCCAGCAGCCCCGACGGCATGAACACTGAAGCTTTCTTT
few	TRBD1	TRBJ2-7	TRBV27	14	CASSQDRDVYEQYF	TGTGCCAGCAGCCAGGACAGGGATGTCTACGAGCAGTACTTC
.	TRBD2	TRBJ2-5	TRBV7-9	18	CASSSYRHRGGPQETQYF	TGTGCCAGCAGCTCCTACCGCCATCGGGGGGGGCCCCAAGAGACCCAGTACTTC
few	.	TRBJ2-6	TRBV6-2/TRBV6-3	17	CASSLTIQGTGANVLTF	TGTGCCAGCAGTCTTACCATACAGGGAACTGGGGCCAACGTCCTGACTTTC
few	.	TRBJ1-5	TRBV4-1	16	CASSQEPPYSNQPQHF	TGCGCCAGCAGCCAAGAACCGCCTTATAGCAATCAGCCCCAGCATTTT
few	TRBD1	TRBJ2-1	TRBV9	15	CASSVGGTGQNEQFF	TGTGCCAGCAGCGTAGGTGGGACAGGGCAGAATGAGCAGTTCTTC
few	.	TRBJ2-1	TRBV4-1	13	CASSQDPGREQFF	TGCGCCAGCAGCCAAGATCCAGGTCGTGAGCAGTTCTTC
few	.	TRBJ1-5	TRBV12-3/TRBV12-4	13	CASLEGFGQPQHF	TGTGCCAGCCTCGAGGGCTTTGGGCAGCCCCAGCATTTT
few	.	TRBJ1-1	TRBV6-2/TRBV6-3	14	CASSANPHRTEAFF	TGTGCCAGCAGTGCTAACCCTCATCGGACTGAAGCTTTCTTT
many	.	TRBJ1-1	TRBV7-9	13	CASSSPGGTEAFF	TGTGCCAGCAGCTCCCCGGGGGGGACTGAAGCTTTCTTT
.	.	TRBJ1-1	TRBV7-9	14	CASSLVGGPTEAFF	TGTGCCAGCAGCTTAGTCGGGGGGCCCACTGAAGCTTTCTTT
.	TRBD2	TRBJ2-1	TRBV20-1	14	CSAPGGLTYNEQFF	TGCAGTGCCCCCGGGGGGTTGACCTACAATGAGCAGTTCTTC
.	.	TRBJ1-1	TRBV20-1	12	CSAREGATEAFF	TGCAGTGCTAGAGAGGGTGCCACTGAAGCTTTCTTT
many	.	TRBJ1-2	TRBV29-1	13	CSVVQETAYGYTF	TGCAGCGTTGTCCAGGAGACAGCATATGGCTACACCTTC
few	.	TRBJ1-2	TRBV6-5	14	CASSYSAPGAGYTF	TGTGCCAGCAGTTACTCGGCCCCAGGGGCGGGCTACACCTTC
.	.	TRBJ2-1	TRBV6-5	15	CASSYSPRTFYEQFF	TGTGCCAGCAGTTACTCCCCCAGGACGTTCTATGAGCAGTTCTTC
.	TRBD1	TRBJ2-5	TRBV4-3	17	CASSLNSGTARQETQYF	TGCGCCAGCAGCCTAAACTCCGGGACAGCAAGACAAGAGACCCAGTACTTC
few	.	TRBJ2-2	TRBV7-6	16	CASSSGTSANTGELFF	TGTGCCAGCAGCTCCGGGACATCTGCGAACACCGGGGAGCTGTTTTTT
few	.	TRBJ2-7	TRBV4-1	13	CASSRGTYYEQYF	TGCGCCAGCAGCCGCGGGACTTACTACGAGCAGTACTTC
many	.	TRBJ1-1	TRBV9	14	CASSPQNLNTEAFF	TGTGCCAGCAGCCCCCAGAATTTGAACACTGAAGCTTTCTTT
many	TRBD2	TRBJ2-7	TRBV6-1	17	CASRQATGLAGYLEQYF	TGTGCCAGCAGGCAAGCGACCGGACTAGCGGGGTACCTAGAGCAGTACTTC
.	.	TRBJ1-1	TRBV12-3/TRBV12-4	13	CASSSGPSTEAFF	TGTGCCAGCAGTTCGGGACCGAGCACTGAAGCTTTCTTT
.	.	TRBJ2-3	TRBV7-9	16	CASRDTGTLSTDTQYF	TGTGCCAGCAGGGATACCGGGACACTGAGCACAGATACGCAGTATTTT
many	.	TRBJ2-1	TRBV6-2/TRBV6-3	15	CASTIGGSSYNEQFF	TGTGCCAGCACTATAGGGGGGAGCTCCTACAATGAGCAGTTCTTC
.	TRBD2	TRBJ2-5	TRBV4-1	19	CASSHPWVAGVYLQETQYF	TGCGCCAGCAGCCACCCCTGGGTAGCGGGGGTGTACTTACAAGAGACCCAGTACTTC
many	.	TRBJ2-7	TRBV7-9	15	CASSLGTRGSHEQYF	TGTGCCAGCAGCCTAGGGACAAGGGGGAGCCACGAGCAGTACTTC
few	.	TRBJ1-3	TRBV10-3	13	CAISGGSGNTIYF	TGTGCCATCAGTGGGGGTTCTGGAAACACCATATATTTT